This is a list of T cell receptor beta chains from one sample in a study of blood T cells in healthy people across ages. Via MiXCR, TCRdb re-called the 5' RACE reads, giving one row per CDR3 protein. Of 850,000 to 1,000,000 distinct CDR3 sequences listed, about 48% were seen once; the top ten hold 13%. The sequenced sample was blood. The receptors here all came from a man younger than 40 in good health. Both conserved end residues are part of each CDR3.

CDR3 protein	V gene	J gene	CDR3 length
CASSLGGVPNTEAFF	TRBV7-9	TRBJ1-1	15
CASSQDVFRGYTF	TRBV4-3	TRBJ1-2	13
CASSLSGQGRGYTF	TRBV7-9	TRBJ1-2	14
CASSQDFRRSYNEQFF	TRBV4-3	TRBJ2-1	16
CASSYSYDSSRGNEQFF	TRBV6-5	TRBJ2-1	17
CASSAEGTANGYTF	TRBV5-1	TRBJ1-2	14
CATSRGAGAGYGYTF	TRBV15	TRBJ1-2	15
CASSFSRGREDIQYF	TRBV12-3/TRBV12-4	TRBJ2-4	15
CASSQAARDGYTF	TRBV7-9	TRBJ1-2	13
CASSQGTFAGGQETQYF	TRBV4-2	TRBJ2-5	17
CSARQTSYEQYF	TRBV20-1	TRBJ2-7	12
CSASSGKLYEQYF	TRBV20-1	TRBJ2-7	13
CASSQDPGSSTEAFF	TRBV4-1	TRBJ1-1	15
CSASLGQGRTDTQYF	TRBV20-1	TRBJ2-3	15
CASSQVTNREGTEAFF	TRBV4-1	TRBJ1-1	16
CASSVDQGVYGYTF	TRBV5-1	TRBJ1-2	14
CASSWATSYEQYF	TRBV5-1	TRBJ2-7	13
CASSAGTTELPFF	TRBV9	TRBJ2-1	13
CASSIPSRGLGNEQFF	TRBV11-2	TRBJ2-1	16
CSASGRVYEQYF	TRBV20-1	TRBJ2-7	12
CAISHPGPKETQYF	TRBV10-3	TRBJ2-5	14
CSVEGLSETQYF	TRBV29-1	TRBJ2-5	12
CASSMTGGKNEQFF	TRBV28	TRBJ2-1	14
CASSEGQAVSGYTF	TRBV2	TRBJ1-2	14
CASSQEGYEQYF	TRBV4-1	TRBJ2-7	12
CASSLDRGTGNNEQFF	TRBV5-6	TRBJ2-1	16
CASSPSAGGRANEKLFF	TRBV6-1	TRBJ1-4	17
CASSRSNNEQYF	TRBV12-3/TRBV12-4	TRBJ2-7	12
CASSRDGSGNYEQYF	TRBV6-2/TRBV6-3	.	15
CASSLAAGWPQHF	TRBV7-8	TRBJ1-5	13
CASSPSGGGSYNEQFF	TRBV18	TRBJ2-1	16
CASSKADLRCVVRGYGYTF	TRBV21-1	TRBJ1-2	19
CATEGAYEQYF	TRBV2	.	11
CASSAQVYQPQHF	TRBV6-2/TRBV6-3	TRBJ1-5	13
CASSQGSRNQFF	TRBV4-1	TRBJ2-1	12
CASSPRSSGDEQYF	TRBV6-2/TRBV6-3	TRBJ2-7	14